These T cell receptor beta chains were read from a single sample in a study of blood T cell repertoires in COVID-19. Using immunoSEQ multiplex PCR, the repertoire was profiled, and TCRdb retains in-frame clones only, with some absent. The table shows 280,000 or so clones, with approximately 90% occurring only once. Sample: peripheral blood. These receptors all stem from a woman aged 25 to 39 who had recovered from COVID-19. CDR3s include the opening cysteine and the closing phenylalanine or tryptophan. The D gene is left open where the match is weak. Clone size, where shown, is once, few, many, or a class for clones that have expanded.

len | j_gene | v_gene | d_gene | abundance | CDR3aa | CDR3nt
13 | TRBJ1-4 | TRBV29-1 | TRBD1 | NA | CSSRDRVGEKLFF | TGCAGCTCCCGGGACAGGGTAGGAGAAAAACTGTTTTTT
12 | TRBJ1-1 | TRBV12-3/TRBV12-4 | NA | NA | CASSTTRYEAFF | TGTGCCAGCAGTACAACCAGATATGAAGCTTTCTTT
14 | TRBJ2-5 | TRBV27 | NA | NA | CASRPVGAGETQYF | TGTGCCAGTCGCCCCGTGGGGGCTGGAGAGACCCAGTACTTC
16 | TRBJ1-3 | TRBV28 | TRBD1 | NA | CASRGYGTGGGNTIYF | TGTGCCAGCAGGGGATACGGGACAGGGGGTGGAAACACCATATATTTT
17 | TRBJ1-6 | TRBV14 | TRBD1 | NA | CASSRDRDRTPNSPLHF | TGTGCCAGCAGCCGAGACCGGGACAGAACACCAAATTCACCCCTCCACTTT
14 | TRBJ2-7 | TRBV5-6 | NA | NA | CASSGDQWNYEQYF | TGTGCCAGCAGCGGAGACCAGTGGAACTACGAGCAGTACTTC
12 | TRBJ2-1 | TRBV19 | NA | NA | CASSIVRGEQFF | TGTGCCAGTAGTATAGTTCGGGGTGAGCAGTTCTTC
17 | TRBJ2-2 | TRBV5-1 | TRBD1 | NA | CASSSLGGTGAAGELFF | TGCGCCAGCAGCTCACTAGGAGGGACAGGGGCGGCCGGGGAGCTGTTTTTT
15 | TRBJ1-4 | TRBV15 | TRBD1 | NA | CATSLQAGGLEKLFF | TGTGCCACCAGCCTACAGGCAGGGGGGTTAGAAAAACTGTTTTTT
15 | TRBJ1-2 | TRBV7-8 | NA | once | CASSPHLTGAIGYTF | TGTGCCAGCAGCCCGCACTTAACGGGTGCAATTGGCTACACCTTC
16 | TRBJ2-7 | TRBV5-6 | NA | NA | CASSFSTDRTGYEQYF | TGTGCCAGCAGCTTTAGTACGGATCGGACTGGGTACGAGCAGTACTTC
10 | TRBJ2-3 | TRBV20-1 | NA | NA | CSAARDTQYF | TGCAGTGCGGCTCGAGATACGCAGTATTTT
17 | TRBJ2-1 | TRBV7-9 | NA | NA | CASSFLSTSRSHNEQFF | TGTGCCAGCAGCTTCCTATCGACTAGTAGATCCCATAATGAGCAGTTCTTC
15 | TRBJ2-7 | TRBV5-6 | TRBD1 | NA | CASSSTGTGADEQYF | TGTGCCAGCAGCTCCACCGGGACAGGGGCAGACGAGCAGTACTTC
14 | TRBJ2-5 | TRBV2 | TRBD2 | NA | CASSEGQGGETQYF | TGTGCCAGCAGTGAAGGGCAGGGAGGGGAGACCCAGTACTTC
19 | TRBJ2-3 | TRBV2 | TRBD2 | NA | CASSGPGTSGGISTDTQYF | TGTGCCAGCAGTGGGCCGGGGACTAGCGGGGGGATCAGCACAGATACGCAGTATTTT
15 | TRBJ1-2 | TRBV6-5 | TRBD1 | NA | CASSPRTGKGYGYTF | TGTGCCAGCAGTCCTCGGACAGGGAAGGGCTATGGCTACACCTTC
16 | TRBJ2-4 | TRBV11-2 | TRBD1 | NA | CASSSITGGFKNIQYF | TGTGCCAGCAGCTCTATTACAGGGGGGTTTAAAAACATTCAGTACTTC
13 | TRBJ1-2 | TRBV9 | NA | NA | CASSVDRNYGYTF | TGTGCCAGCAGCGTAGACAGGAACTATGGCTACACCTTC
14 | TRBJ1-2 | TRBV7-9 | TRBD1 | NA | CASSKPGTGVGYTF | TGTGCCAGCAGTAAACCCGGGACAGGTGTTGGCTACACCTTC
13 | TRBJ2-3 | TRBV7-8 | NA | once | CASGGVSTDTQYF | TGTGCCAGCGGAGGGGTTAGCACAGATACGCAGTATTTT
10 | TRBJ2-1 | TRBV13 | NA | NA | CASKGDKQFF | TGTGCCAGCAAAGGAGATAAACAGTTCTTC
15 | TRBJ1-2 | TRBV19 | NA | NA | CASSTAGPIRNGYTF | TGTGCCAGTAGTACCGCGGGACCCATCAGGAATGGCTACACCTTC
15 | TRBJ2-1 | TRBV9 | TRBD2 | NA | CASSVGAGALDEQFF | TGTGCCAGCAGCGTAGGAGCGGGGGCCCTAGATGAGCAGTTCTTC
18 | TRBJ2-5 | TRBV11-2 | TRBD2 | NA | CASSPGTSGGRVQETQYF | TGTGCCAGCAGCCCCGGGACTAGCGGGGGCCGGGTACAAGAGACCCAGTACTTC
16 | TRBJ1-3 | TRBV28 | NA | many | CASSWAGSLGGNTIYF | TGTGCCAGCAGTTGGGCAGGGTCCCTCGGTGGAAACACCATATATTTT
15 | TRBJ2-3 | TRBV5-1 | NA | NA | CASSLDGESTDTQYF | TGCGCCAGCAGCTTGGACGGGGAGAGCACAGATACGCAGTATTTT
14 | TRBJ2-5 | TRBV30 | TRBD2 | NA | CAWSVGGARETQYF | TGTGCCTGGAGTGTCGGGGGGGCCCGAGAGACCCAGTACTTC
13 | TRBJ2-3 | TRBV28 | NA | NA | CASRLSGPDTQYF | TGTGCCAGCAGGTTATCGGGTCCAGATACGCAGTATTTT
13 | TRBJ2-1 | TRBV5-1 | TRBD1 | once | CASMDRPNNEQFF | TGCGCCAGCATGGACAGGCCCAACAATGAGCAGTTCTTC
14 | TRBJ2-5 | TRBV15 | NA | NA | CATSTTPREETQYF | TGTGCCACCAGCACAACCCCCCGGGAAGAGACCCAGTACTTC
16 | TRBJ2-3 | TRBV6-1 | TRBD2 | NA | CASSGRVAGITDTQYF | TGTGCCAGCAGTGGACGAGTAGCGGGAATCACAGATACGCAGTATTTT
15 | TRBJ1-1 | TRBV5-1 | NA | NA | CASSPYDRLNTEAFF | TGCGCCAGCAGCCCTTACGACAGGCTGAACACTGAAGCTTTCTTT
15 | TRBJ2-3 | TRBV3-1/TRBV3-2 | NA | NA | CASSQVPSGTDTQYF | TGTGCCAGCAGCCAGGTACCTAGCGGCACAGATACGCAGTATTTT
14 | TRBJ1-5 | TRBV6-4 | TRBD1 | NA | CASSGDRDNQPQHF | TGTGCCAGCAGTGGGGACAGGGACAATCAGCCCCAGCATTTT
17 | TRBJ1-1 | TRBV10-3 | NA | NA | CAISDYGRGNMNTEAFF | TGTGCCATCAGTGATTATGGGAGGGGAAACATGAACACTGAAGCTTTCTTT
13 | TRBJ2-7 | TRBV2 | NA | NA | CASSEAVSIGQYF | TGTGCCAGCAGTGAAGCGGTCTCGATCGGGCAGTACTTC
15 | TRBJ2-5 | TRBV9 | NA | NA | CASSVESRPQETQYF | TGTGCCAGCAGCGTAGAATCGCGTCCCCAAGAGACCCAGTACTTC
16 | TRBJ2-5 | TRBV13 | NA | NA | CASSLGLKFSGETQYF | TGTGCCAGCAGCTTAGGCCTAAAGTTCTCAGGGGAGACCCAGTACTTC
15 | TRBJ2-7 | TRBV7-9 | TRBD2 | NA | CASSPLRTSIHEQYF | TGTGCCAGCAGCCCCCTCCGGACTAGCATCCACGAGCAGTACTTC
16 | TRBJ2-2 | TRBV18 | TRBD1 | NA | CASSPRTGGYTGELFF | TGTGCCAGCTCACCGCGGACAGGGGGCTACACCGGGGAGCTGTTTTTT
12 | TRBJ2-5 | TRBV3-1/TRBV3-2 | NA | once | CASSQRGETQYF | TGTGCCAGCAGCCAAAGGGGGGAGACCCAGTACTTC
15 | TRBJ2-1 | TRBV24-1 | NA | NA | CATSDGVNSYNEQFF | TGTGCCACCAGTGACGGGGTTAACTCCTACAATGAGCAGTTCTTC
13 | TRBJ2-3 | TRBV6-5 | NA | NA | CASSTSPGVTQYF | TGTGCCAGCAGTACTTCCCCTGGAGTTACGCAGTATTTT
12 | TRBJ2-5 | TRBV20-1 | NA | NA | CSASSREETQYF | TGCAGTGCTAGTTCGAGAGAAGAGACCCAGTACTTC